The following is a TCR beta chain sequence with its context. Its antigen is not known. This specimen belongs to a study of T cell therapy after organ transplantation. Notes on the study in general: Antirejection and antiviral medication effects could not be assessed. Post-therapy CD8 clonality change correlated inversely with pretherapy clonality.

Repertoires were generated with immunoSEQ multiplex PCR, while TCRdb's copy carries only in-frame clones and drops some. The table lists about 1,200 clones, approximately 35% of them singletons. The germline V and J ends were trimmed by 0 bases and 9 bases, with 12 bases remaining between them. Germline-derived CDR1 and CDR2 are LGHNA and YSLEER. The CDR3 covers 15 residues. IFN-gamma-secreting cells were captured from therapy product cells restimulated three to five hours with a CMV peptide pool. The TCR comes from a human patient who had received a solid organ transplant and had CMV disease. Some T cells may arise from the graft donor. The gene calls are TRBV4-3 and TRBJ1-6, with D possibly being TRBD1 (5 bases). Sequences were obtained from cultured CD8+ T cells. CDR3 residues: CASSQDALGGSPLHF. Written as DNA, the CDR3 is TGCGCCAGCAGCCAAGACGCCCTCGGGGGTTCACCCCTCCACTTT.